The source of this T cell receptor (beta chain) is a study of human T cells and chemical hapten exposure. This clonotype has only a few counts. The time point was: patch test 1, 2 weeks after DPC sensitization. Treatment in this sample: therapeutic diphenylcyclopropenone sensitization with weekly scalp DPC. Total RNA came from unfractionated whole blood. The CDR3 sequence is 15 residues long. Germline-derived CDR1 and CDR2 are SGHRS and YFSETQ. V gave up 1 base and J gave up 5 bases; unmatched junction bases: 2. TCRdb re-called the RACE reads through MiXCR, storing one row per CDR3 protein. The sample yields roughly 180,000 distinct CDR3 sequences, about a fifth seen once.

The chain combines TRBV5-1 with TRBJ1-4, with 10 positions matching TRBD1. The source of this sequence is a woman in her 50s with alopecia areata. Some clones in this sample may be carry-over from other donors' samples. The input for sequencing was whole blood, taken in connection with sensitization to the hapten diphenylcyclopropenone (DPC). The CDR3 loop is CASSLRGQGNEKLFF. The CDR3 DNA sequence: TGCGCCAGCAGCTTGAGGGGACAGGGGAATGAAAAACTGTTTTTT.